What follows are 20 T cell receptor beta chains derived from one specimen sequenced in a study of spatial heterogeneity in lung cancer. The time point: sample taken at primary tumor resection. For these receptors, no antigen is known. One entry per CDR3 protein, called by TCRdb with MiXCR from the 5' RACE reads. This table holds over 10,000 distinct CDR3 sequences, 3.2% found once. General study points: Intratumoral expanded alpha and beta TCR counts were found to track tumor mutation counts.

The sample consisted of lung tumor tissue, taken at surgery. The receptors were sampled from a male donor with early-stage non-small cell lung cancer.

At least ten counts were recorded for this clonotype. The genes are TRBV9 and TRBJ1-5, with TRBD1 as a possible D gene (5 bases). V dropped 2 bases and J dropped 5 bases, with 20 bases sitting between them. This CDR3 is built from 17 residues. Germline V gene sequence: CDR1 SGDLS, CDR2 YYNGEE. Here the CDR3 reads CASSVPGDHYQDQPQHF. CDR3 bases: TGTGCCAGCAGCGTCCCGGGGGACCACTACCAAGATCAGCCCCAGCATTTT.

This sequence joins TRBV5-1 and TRBJ1-4, with 7 bases matching TRBD1. Germline CDR1 and CDR2: SGHRS and YFSETQ. V shed 3 bases, J shed 3 bases, and the junction held 2 bases outside the gene matches. The CDR3 contains 14 residues. CDR3 in amino acids: CASSWGQPNEKLFF. CDR3 DNA: TGCGCCAGCAGCTGGGGACAGCCTAATGAAAAACTGTTTTTT. Full variable domain (rest looked up from reference TRBV5-1 and TRBJ1-4): KAGVTQTPRYLIKTRGQQVTLSCSPISGHRSVSWYQQTPGQGLQFLFEYFSETQRNKGNFPGRFSGRQFSNSRSEMNVSTLELGDSALYLCASSWGQPNEKLFFGSGTQLSVL.

This clonotype was seen many times. The CDR3 region has the DNA TGTGCCAGCAGCGTAGAAGTATGGGCGGCTCCCAGCACCATATATTTT. Translation: CASSVEVWAAPSTIYF. This chain connects TRBV9 to TRBJ1-3; D uncertain. V shed 0 bases and J shed 9 bases, with 19 bases lying between them. Germline V gene lookup returns CDR1 SGDLS and CDR2 YYNGEE. The CDR3 sequence is 16 residues long.

This clonotype showed up many times. The chain carries TRBV12-3 or TRBV12-4 and TRBJ2-3; 9 nucleotides agree with TRBD2. The CDR3 sequence is 17 residues long. V lost 3 bases to trimming and J lost 4 bases; unmatched junction nucleotides: 11. CDR3 DNA sequence: TGTGCCAGCAGTTTTCGGGTAGCGGGGGACGTTCCAGATACGCAGTATTTT. Its translation: CASSFRVAGDVPDTQYF.

This clonotype was detected ten times or more. The chain joins TRBV5-1 to TRBJ2-4; TRBD1 might be the D (6 bases). CDR3 length: 16 amino acids. Germline CDR1 SGHRS, CDR2 YFSETQ. V shed 3 bases and J shed 8 bases, with 21 bases lying between them. This chain's CDR3 is CASSSGTTTRMDIQYF. Here the CDR3 DNA reads TGCGCCAGCAGCTCGGGGACAACCACGAGGATGGACATTCAGTACTTC.

This clonotype was seen at least ten times. The chain joins TRBV5-1 to TRBJ1-1, with unresolved D. Germline-derived CDR1 and CDR2 are SGHRS and YFSETQ. Trimming stripped 2 bases from V and 1 base from J, with 6 bases between. The CDR3 runs to 13 residues. The CDR3 reads CASSLRENTEAFF. The CDR3 nucleotides read TGCGCCAGCAGCTTAAGGGAGAACACTGAAGCTTTCTTT.

Ten or more counts support this clonotype. This chain uses TRBV2 with TRBJ1-6; D is ambiguous. The ends were cut back, 4 bases at V and 7 bases at J, with 17 bases in the middle. Germline-derived CDR1 and CDR2 are SNHLY and FYNNEI. The CDR3 covers 16 residues. Here the CDR3 DNA reads TGTGCCAGCAGTGGGGAGAGGAGAGCCCCAAATTCACCCCTCCACTTT. It specifies CASSGERRAPNSPLHF. Full variable domain (missing parts from reference TRBV2 and TRBJ1-6): EPEVTQTPSHQVTQMGQEVILRCVPISNHLYFYWYRQILGQKVEFLVSFYNNEISEKSEIFDDQFSVERPDGSNFTLKIRSTKLEDSAMYFCASSGERRAPNSPLHFGNGTRLTVT.

This clonotype was observed at least ten times. The chain recombines TRBV10-3 with TRBJ2-3; unclear D gene. V gave up 6 bases and J gave up 3 bases, with 10 bases separating them. Germline V gene lookup returns CDR1 ENHRY and CDR2 SYGVKD. The CDR3 length is 13 residues. CDR3 protein: CAISHERTDTQYF. CDR3 DNA sequence: TGTGCCATCAGCCACGAACGAACAGATACGCAGTATTTT.

There are many counts of this clonotype. The rearrangement uses TRBV24-1 and TRBJ2-5, with TRBD1 matching over 9 bases. Trimming at V came to 2 bases and at J to 4 bases, leaving 7 bases not matched to a gene. The CDR3 has 16 amino acids. Looked up from germline, CDR1 is KGHDR and CDR2 is SFDVKD. The CDR3 nucleotides read TGTGCCACCAGTGATTCGGGACAGGGAGGCGCAGAGACCCAGTACTTC. Residues: CATSDSGQGGAETQYF.

This clonotype showed up many times. The V call is TRBV7-8, the J call TRBJ2-3; no reliable D call. Germline V gives CDR1 SGHVS, CDR2 FQNEAQ. The CDR3 loop spans 16 amino acids. Trimming left V 2 bases short and J 4 bases short, with 16 bases between. The CDR3 reads CASSLRLLANADTQYF. The DNA for the CDR3 is TGTGCCAGCAGCTTACGGCTTCTGGCTAATGCAGATACGCAGTATTTT. Together with reference TRBV7-8 and TRBJ2-3, the CDR3 gives the full variable domain: GAGVSQSPRYKVAKRGQDVALRCDPISGHVSLFWYQQALGQGPEFLTYFQNEAQLDKSGLPSDRFFAERPEGSVSTLKIQRTQQEDSAVYLCASSLRLLANADTQYFGPGTRLTVL.

The table lists this clonotype with many counts. The chain links TRBV20-1 to TRBJ1-1; 9 positions match TRBD1. Germline values: CDR1 DFQATT, CDR2 SNEGSKA (reference sequence). Germline trimming cut 6 bases from V and 3 bases from J; bases unmatched to any gene: 5. The length of the CDR3 is 13 residues. For the CDR3, the DNA is TGCAGTGCCCCACAGGGGGCTTACACTGAAGCTTTCTTT. Its translation is CSAPQGAYTEAFF.

At least ten counts were recorded for this clonotype. The CDR3: CASSKNMCFSSYEQYF. Here the CDR3 DNA reads TGTGCCAGCAGCAAAAATATGTGTTTTTCCTCCTACGAGCAGTACTTC. The V gene is TRBV21-1, the J gene TRBJ2-7. TRBV21-1 is marked as a pseudogene. The CDR3 length is 16 residues.

Within the sample, this clonotype is medium-sized. V and J are TRBV5-1 and TRBJ2-3; D gene unclear. The germline V and J ends were trimmed by 0 bases and 3 bases, with 8 bases remaining between them. CDR1 is SGHRS and CDR2 is YFSETQ in the germline V gene. The CDR3 is 14 residues long. The CDR3 is CASSLGAVTDTQYF. As DNA, the CDR3 is TGCGCCAGCAGCTTGGGAGCAGTTACAGATACGCAGTATTTT.

This clonotype was detected ten times or more. This rearrangement joins TRBV20-1 to TRBJ1-4; 7 positions match TRBD1. Per germline, CDR1 DFQATT and CDR2 SNEGSKA (reference sequence). J was trimmed by 5 bases and V by 5 bases; bases with no gene match: 14. The CDR3 has 16 amino acids. CDR3 residues: CSALLRRTGGNEKLFF. CDR3 DNA sequence: TGCAGTGCTTTGCTTAGGAGGACAGGAGGGAATGAAAAACTGTTTTTT.

This clonotype was counted at least ten times. This rearrangement joins TRBV2 to TRBJ2-1; 10 bases match TRBD2. CDR1 SNHLY and CDR2 FYNNEI come from the germline V gene. The junction had 7 bases not matched to a gene; V was cut back by 1 base and J by 10 bases. CDR3 size: 15 residues. The CDR3 protein is CASSEGRVAGGEQFF. The DNA for the CDR3 is TGTGCCAGCAGTGAAGGGAGAGTAGCGGGGGGAGAGCAGTTCTTC.

This clonotype was seen repeatedly, ten times or more. This chain uses TRBV7-2 with TRBJ2-7; 7 positions agree with TRBD1. The CDR3 consists of 12 residues. Losses at the gene ends were 4 bases for V and 4 bases for J; bases not matched to a gene: 1. The germline V gene has CDR1 SGHTA and CDR2 FQGNSA. Written as DNA, the CDR3 is TGTGCCAGCAGCTGGGACAGTTACGAGCAGTACTTC. Its protein is CASSWDSYEQYF. The whole variable domain, filled in from reference TRBV7-2 and TRBJ2-7, reads GAGVSQSPSNKVTEKGKDVELRCDPISGHTALYWYRQSLGQGLEFLIYFQGNSAPDKSGLPSDRFSAERTGGSVSTLTIQRTQQEDSAVYLCASSWDSYEQYFGPGTRLTVT.

This clonotype was recorded at least ten times. J is TRBJ1-1 and V is TRBV20-1, with D possibly being TRBD1 (5 bases). Trimming cost V 0 bases and J 0 bases, with 14 bases left between them. The CDR3 consists of 16 residues. The germline V gene encodes CDR1 DFQATT and CDR2 SNEGSKA (reference sequence). The CDR3 loop is CSARDPRGSLNTEAFF. The CDR3 DNA follows: TGCAGTGCTAGAGACCCGCGGGGGAGCTTGAACACTGAAGCTTTCTTT.

This clonotype was counted ten times or more. The chain combines TRBV6-5 with TRBJ1-5, with TRBD1 identical over 9 bases. This CDR3 spans 15 amino acids. V was pared by 6 bases and J by 1 base, with 4 bases of the junction left unmatched. Germline V gene lookup returns CDR1 MNHEY and CDR2 SVGAGI. The DNA of the CDR3 is TGTGCCAGCAGCGAAGGGACAGGGAGCAATCAGCCCCAGCATTTT. Translation gives CASSEGTGSNQPQHF.

Ten or more counts support this clonotype. V gene TRBV3-1 combines with J gene TRBJ1-5; D not certain. Trimming removed 1 base at V and 6 bases at J, with 10 bases between. The CDR3 has 14 amino acids. Per the germline V gene, CDR1 is LGHDT and CDR2 is YNNKEL (reference sequence). The chain's CDR3 is CASSQGRLGQPQHF. The CDR3 coding sequence is TGTGCCAGCAGCCAAGGGCGTTTGGGTCAGCCCCAGCATTTT.

Many counts were recorded for this clonotype. The CDR3 region is CASSQVRQGNYEQYF. CDR3 in DNA: TGTGCCAGCAGCCAAGTACGACAGGGAAACTACGAGCAGTACTTC. V and J are TRBV4-2 and TRBJ2-7; 7 nucleotides line up with TRBD1. Germline CDR1 is LGHNA and CDR2 is YNFKEQ. The V gene end was trimmed by 1 base and the J gene end by 3 bases; junction bases not matched to a gene: 6. The CDR3 spans 15 residues.